One sample yielded the 11 T cell receptor beta chains listed below, sequenced in a study of blood T cell repertoires in COVID-19. Clones were sequenced by immunoSEQ multiplex PCR, and TCRdb holds only the in-frame ones, with some missing. The table records around 130,000 clones, approximately 90% of them present only once. Sequencing was performed on peripheral blood. The source of these receptors is a woman at least 80 years old with acute or convalescent COVID-19.

The rearrangement links TRBV5-1 to TRBJ2-7, with D possibly matching TRBD2 (5 bases). The CDR3 is made up of 14 amino acids. Germline V gene lookup returns CDR1 SGHRS and CDR2 YFSETQ. Trimming removed 5 bases from V and 1 base from J, with 13 bases in between. The CDR3 nucleotides read TGCGCCAGCAGTCTGATCCCGGGGTCCTACGAGCAGTACTTC. Protein product: CASSLIPGSYEQYF.

The chain joins TRBV2 to TRBJ1-5; a possible D gene is TRBD1 (5 bases). The germline gives CDR1 SNHLY, CDR2 FYNNEI. There are 14 residues in the CDR3. The V end was cut by 7 bases, the J end by 4 bases, with 14 bases between. CDR3 residues: CASTGGVGNQPQHF. The CDR3 bases are TGTGCCAGCACGGGGGGGGTCGGGAATCAGCCCCAGCATTTT.

The rearrangement uses TRBV6-5 and TRBJ2-1; 10 bases agree with TRBD1. V was clipped by 9 bases and J by 4 bases; unmatched bases: 9. This CDR3 spans 15 amino acids. Looked up from germline, CDR1 is MNHEY and CDR2 is SVGAGI. CDR3 nucleotides: TGTGCCAGTACGCTTGGGACAGGGGATTACAATGAGCAGTTCTTC. Protein product: CASTLGTGDYNEQFF.

The V and J genes are TRBV6-1 and TRBJ1-2, with D hard to call. The germline gives CDR1 MNHNS, CDR2 SASEGT. V lost 3 bases and J lost 4, with 15 bases in between. The length of the CDR3 is 15 residues. CDR3 in amino acids: CASSEAASRGYGYTF. The CDR3 nucleotides are TGTGCCAGCAGTGAGGCGGCATCGAGAGGCTATGGCTACACCTTC.

V and J are TRBV18 and TRBJ2-7, with a tentative D call TRBD1 (5 bases). Trimming cost V 2 bases and J 0 bases, with 17 bases left between them. The CDR3 runs 17 residues. Germline CDR1 reads KGHSH; CDR2 reads LQKENI. The CDR3 spells CASSPGQRDSRSYEQYF. The DNA of the CDR3 is TGTGCCAGCTCACCAGGGCAGAGAGACAGTCGCTCCTACGAGCAGTACTTC.

This rearrangement joins TRBV5-6 to TRBJ1-1, with D perhaps matching TRBD1 (5 bases). Trimming took 2 bases from V and 5 from J, leaving 13 bases between them. The CDR3 spans 14 residues. Germline CDR1 and CDR2: SGHDT and YYEEEE. CDR3 nucleotide sequence: TGTGCCAGCAGCTTCCTCGGGGGATTAACTGAAGCTTTCTTT. Protein product: CASSFLGGLTEAFF.

The rearrangement links TRBV6-5 to TRBJ1-6; D is possibly TRBD1 (5 bases). The CDR3 spans 12 residues. The germline V gene has CDR1 MNHEY and CDR2 SVGAGI. Trimming stripped 6 bases from V and 10 bases from J, with 10 bases between. CDR3 coding DNA: TGTGCCAGCAGCCCGGACAAGTCACCCCTCCACTTT. It specifies CASSPDKSPLHF.

The chain carries TRBV6-5 and TRBJ1-1, with TRBD1 identical over 9 bases. This CDR3 region has 15 residues. J lost 3 bases, V lost 6 bases, and 8 bases had no gene match. Germline V gives CDR1 MNHEY, CDR2 SVGAGI. The CDR3 bases are TGTGCCAGCAGCCCACAGGGGGCTGGGTACACTGAAGCTTTCTTT. Amino acids: CASSPQGAGYTEAFF.

V and J are TRBV10-1 and TRBJ2-1, with 13 bases that match TRBD2. After removal of 5 bases from V and 10 bases from J, the junction contained 11 bases not matched to a gene. The CDR3 consists of 16 residues. Germline V CDR1 and CDR2: WNHNN, SYGVQD (reference sequence). The CDR3 DNA reads as TGCGCCAGCAGTACCGGGACTAGCGGGGCCTACAGGGAGCAGTTCTTC. Amino acid sequence: CASSTGTSGAYREQFF.

This clone was counted only a few times. The rearrangement joins TRBV19 to TRBJ2-2, with TRBD2 identical over 8 bases. V dropped 5 bases and J dropped 2; count of bases not matched to a gene: 7. Per the germline V gene, CDR1 is LNHDA and CDR2 is SQIVND (reference sequence). There are 16 residues in the CDR3. The CDR3 is CASSAGTRLNTGELFF. CDR3 coding DNA: TGTGCCAGTAGTGCCGGGACTAGACTAAACACCGGGGAGCTGTTTTTT.

This clone was seen a single time. The chain combines TRBV19 with TRBJ1-4, with 8 bases identical to TRBD1. The V and J ends lost 6 bases and 7 bases, in that order; junction bases with no gene match: 4. Germline assignment: CDR1 LNHDA and CDR2 SQIVND (reference sequence). This CDR3 region has 13 residues. The CDR3 region has the DNA TGTGCCAGTAGCACACAGGGGGTTGAAAAACTGTTTTTT. Translated, it gives CASSTQGVEKLFF.